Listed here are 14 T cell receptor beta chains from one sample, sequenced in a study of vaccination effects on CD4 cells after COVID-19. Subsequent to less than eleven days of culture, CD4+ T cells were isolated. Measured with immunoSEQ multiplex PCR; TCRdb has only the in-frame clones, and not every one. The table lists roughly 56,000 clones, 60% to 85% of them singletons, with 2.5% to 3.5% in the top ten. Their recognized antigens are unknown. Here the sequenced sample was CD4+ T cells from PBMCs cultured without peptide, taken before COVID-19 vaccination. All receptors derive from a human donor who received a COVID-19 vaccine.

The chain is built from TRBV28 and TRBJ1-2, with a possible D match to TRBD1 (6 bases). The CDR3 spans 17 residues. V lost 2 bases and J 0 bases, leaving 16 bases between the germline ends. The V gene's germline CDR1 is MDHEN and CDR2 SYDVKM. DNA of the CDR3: TGTGCCAGCAGTTTACGGCGGACAGTACGAACTAACTATGGCTACACCTTC. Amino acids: CASSLRRTVRTNYGYTF.

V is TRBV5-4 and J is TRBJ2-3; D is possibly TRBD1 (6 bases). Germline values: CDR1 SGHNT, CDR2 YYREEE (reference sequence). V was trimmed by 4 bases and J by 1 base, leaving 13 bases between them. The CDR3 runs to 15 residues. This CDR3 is CASSVGGFGTDTQYF. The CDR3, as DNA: TGTGCCAGCAGCGTAGGGGGTTTTGGCACAGATACGCAGTATTTT.

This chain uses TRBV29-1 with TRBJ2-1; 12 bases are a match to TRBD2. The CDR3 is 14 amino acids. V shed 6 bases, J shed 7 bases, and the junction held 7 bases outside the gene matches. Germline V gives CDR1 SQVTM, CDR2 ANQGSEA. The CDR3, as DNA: TGCAGCGTGGCTAGCGGGGGGGCGTGGAATGAGCAGTTCTTC. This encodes CSVASGGAWNEQFF.

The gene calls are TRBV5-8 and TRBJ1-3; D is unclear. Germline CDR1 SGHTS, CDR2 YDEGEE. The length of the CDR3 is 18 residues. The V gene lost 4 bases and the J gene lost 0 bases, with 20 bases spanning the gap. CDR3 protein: CASSPLPWTVGSGNTIYF. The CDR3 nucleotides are TGTGCCAGCAGCCCCCTCCCCTGGACGGTGGGCTCTGGAAACACCATATATTTT.

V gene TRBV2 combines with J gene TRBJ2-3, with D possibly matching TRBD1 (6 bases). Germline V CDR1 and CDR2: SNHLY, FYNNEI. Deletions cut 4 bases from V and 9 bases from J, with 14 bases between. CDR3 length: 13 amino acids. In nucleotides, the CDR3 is TGTGCCAGCAGTGGAGGAACAGGGAGAACGCAGTATTTT. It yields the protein CASSGGTGRTQYF. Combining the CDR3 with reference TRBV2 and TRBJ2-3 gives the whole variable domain EPEVTQTPSHQVTQMGQEVILRCVPISNHLYFYWYRQILGQKVEFLVSFYNNEISEKSEIFDDQFSVERPDGSNFTLKIRSTKLEDSAMYFCASSGGTGRTQYFGPGTRLTVL.

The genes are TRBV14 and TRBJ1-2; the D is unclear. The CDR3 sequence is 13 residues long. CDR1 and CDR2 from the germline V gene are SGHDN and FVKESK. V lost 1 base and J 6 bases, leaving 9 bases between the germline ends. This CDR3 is CASSQVRSDGYTF. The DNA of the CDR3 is TGTGCCAGCAGCCAAGTGAGGTCTGATGGCTACACCTTC.

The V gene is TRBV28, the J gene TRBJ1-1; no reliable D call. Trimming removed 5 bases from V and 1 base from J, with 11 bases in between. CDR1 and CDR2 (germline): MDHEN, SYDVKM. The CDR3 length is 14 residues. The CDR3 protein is CASSPQGRNTEAFF. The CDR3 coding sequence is TGTGCCAGCAGTCCCCAAGGGAGGAACACTGAAGCTTTCTTT.

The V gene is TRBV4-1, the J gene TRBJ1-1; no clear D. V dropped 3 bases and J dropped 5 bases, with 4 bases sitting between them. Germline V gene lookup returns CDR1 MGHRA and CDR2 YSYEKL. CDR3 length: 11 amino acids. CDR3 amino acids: CASSQGTEAFF. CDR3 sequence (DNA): TGCGCCAGCAGCCAGGGGACTGAAGCTTTCTTT.

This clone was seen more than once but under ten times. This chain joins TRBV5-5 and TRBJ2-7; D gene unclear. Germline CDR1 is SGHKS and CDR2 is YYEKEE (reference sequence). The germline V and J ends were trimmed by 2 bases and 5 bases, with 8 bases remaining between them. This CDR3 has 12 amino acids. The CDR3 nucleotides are TGTGCCAGCAGCTTCTCAGGCGACGAGCAGTACGTC. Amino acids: CASSFSGDEQYV.

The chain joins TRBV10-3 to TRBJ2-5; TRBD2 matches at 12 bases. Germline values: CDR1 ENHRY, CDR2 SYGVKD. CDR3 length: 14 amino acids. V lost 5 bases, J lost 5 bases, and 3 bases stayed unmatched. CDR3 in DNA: TGTGCCATCAGTACTAGCGGGGGGCGGGAGACCCAGTACTTC. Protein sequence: CAISTSGGRETQYF.

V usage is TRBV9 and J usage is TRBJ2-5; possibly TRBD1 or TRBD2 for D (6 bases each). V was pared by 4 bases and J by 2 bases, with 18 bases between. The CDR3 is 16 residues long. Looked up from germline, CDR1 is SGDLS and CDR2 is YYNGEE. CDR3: CASSPRDWGPQETQYF. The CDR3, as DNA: TGTGCCAGCAGCCCCCGGGACTGGGGGCCTCAAGAGACCCAGTACTTC.

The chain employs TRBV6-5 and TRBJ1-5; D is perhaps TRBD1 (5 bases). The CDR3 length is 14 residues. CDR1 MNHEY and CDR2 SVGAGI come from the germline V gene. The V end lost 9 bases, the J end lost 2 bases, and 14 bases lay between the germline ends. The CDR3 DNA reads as TGTGCCAGTAGGAGGGGAACAGGCAATCAGCCCCAGCATTTT. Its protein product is CASRRGTGNQPQHF.

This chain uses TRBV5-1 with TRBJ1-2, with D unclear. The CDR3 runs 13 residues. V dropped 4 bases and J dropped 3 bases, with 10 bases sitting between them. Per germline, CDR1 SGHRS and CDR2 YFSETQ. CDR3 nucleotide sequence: TGCGCCAGCAGCGGCGACGTGGACTATGGCTACACCTTC. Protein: CASSGDVDYGYTF.

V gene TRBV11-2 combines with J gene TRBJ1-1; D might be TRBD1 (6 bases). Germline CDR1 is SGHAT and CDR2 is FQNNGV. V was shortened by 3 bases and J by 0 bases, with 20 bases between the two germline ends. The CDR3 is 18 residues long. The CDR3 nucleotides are TGTGCCAGCAGCTTCGGTGCCAGGGGATTAACCATGAACACTGAAGCTTTCTTT. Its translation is CASSFGARGLTMNTEAFF.